What follows is one TCR beta chain and its context. The source of the sample is a study of blood T cell repertoires in COVID-19. About the study: COVID-19 samples, acute and convalescent, were from the United States, Italy and Spain. Nucleic acid was either cDNA or gDNA, and it came from T cells, B-cell-depleted T cells, or PBMCs.

Study processing details: Estimation of nucleated cell counts relied on the amplification of reference gene primers. Sequenced by immunoSEQ multiplex PCR; TCRdb stores in-frame clones only, minus some. The V and J calls and clone size come from that table; D and trimming were worked out from the DNA. The table has approximately 290,000 clones, about 85% seen once; the top ten hold about 2%. This CDR3 has 17 amino acids. V was clipped by 2 bases and J by 1 base, with 16 bases between them. The germline V gene has CDR1 KGHSH and CDR2 LQKENI. Sequenced input: peripheral blood. The chain has TRBV18 and TRBJ2-3; D possibly corresponds to TRBD2 (5 bases). The receptor was derived from a man in his late teens or twenties with active or convalescent COVID-19. In nucleotides, the CDR3 is TGTGCCAGCTCACCAGCCTCGGGGATTCGGGGCACAGATACGCAGTATTTT. It specifies CASSPASGIRGTDTQYF. The full variable domain, its missing parts supplied by reference TRBV18 and TRBJ2-3, is NAGVMQNPRHLVRRRGQEARLRCSPMKGHSHVYWYRQLPEEGLKFMVYLQKENIIDESGMPKERFSAEFPKEGPSILRIQQVVRGDSAAYFCASSPASGIRGTDTQYFGPGTRLTVL.